The table lists the clone carrying this T cell receptor (beta chain) with a few counts. Its antigen is unknown. Sequencing relied on a cDNA template that was reverse transcribed from extracted RNA. The data were produced by immunoSEQ multiplex PCR, yet TCRdb's version contains in-frame clones alone and is incomplete. This sample yields about 100,000 clones, of which 55% to 70% are seen a single time; more than 20% belongs to the top ten. This sample was included in a study of CD8+ T cells in alopecia areata. Starting from PBMCs, sorting isolated CD4+ and CD8+ T cells. Regarding the study as a whole: Mice showed TCR sharing more clearly than patients did, possibly owing to HLA. Especially in alopecia totalis/universalis, lesional scalp showed greater clonality than normal scalp did. Scalp sequencing captures resident alphabeta T cells of normal skin too.

The sample taken for sequencing was NKG2D-low CD8+ T cells sorted from blood. The source is a human donor with alopecia areata.

As DNA, the CDR3 is TGCGCCAGCAGCCTTCCTGACTCGGCCGATGAGCAGTTCTTC. Translation gives CASSLPDSADEQFF. The J gene is TRBJ2-1, the V gene TRBV4-1; unclear D gene. There are 14 residues in the CDR3. CDR1 and CDR2 (germline): MGHRA, YSYEKL. Trimming took off 4 bases at V and 8 bases at J, with 15 bases between the two ends.